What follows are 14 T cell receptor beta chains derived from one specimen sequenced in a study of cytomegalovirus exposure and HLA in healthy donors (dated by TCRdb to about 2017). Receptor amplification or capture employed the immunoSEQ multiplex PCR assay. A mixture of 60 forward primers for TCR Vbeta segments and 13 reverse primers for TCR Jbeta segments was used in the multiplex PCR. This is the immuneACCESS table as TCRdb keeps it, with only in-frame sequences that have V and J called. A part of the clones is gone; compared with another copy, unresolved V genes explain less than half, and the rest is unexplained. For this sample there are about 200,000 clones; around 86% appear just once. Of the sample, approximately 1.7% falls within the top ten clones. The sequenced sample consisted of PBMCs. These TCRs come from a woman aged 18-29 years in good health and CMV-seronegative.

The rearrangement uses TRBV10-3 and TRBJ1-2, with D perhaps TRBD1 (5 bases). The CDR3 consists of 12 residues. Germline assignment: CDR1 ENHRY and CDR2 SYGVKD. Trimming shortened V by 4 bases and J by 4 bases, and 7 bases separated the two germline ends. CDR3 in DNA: TGTGCCATCAGTGGACAGAGCTATGGCTACACCTTC. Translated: CAISGQSYGYTF.

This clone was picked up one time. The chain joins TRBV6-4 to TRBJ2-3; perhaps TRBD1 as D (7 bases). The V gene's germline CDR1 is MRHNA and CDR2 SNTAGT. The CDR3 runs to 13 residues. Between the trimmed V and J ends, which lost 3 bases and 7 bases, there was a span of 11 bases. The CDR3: CASSEEGQHTQYF. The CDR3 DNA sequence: TGTGCCAGCAGTGAGGAGGGACAGCATACGCAGTATTTT.

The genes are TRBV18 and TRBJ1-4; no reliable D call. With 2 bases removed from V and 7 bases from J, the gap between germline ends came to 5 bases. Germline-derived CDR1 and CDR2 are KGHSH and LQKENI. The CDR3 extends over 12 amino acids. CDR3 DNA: TGTGCCAGCTCACCATCAGGTGAAAAACTGTTTTTT. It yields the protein CASSPSGEKLFF.

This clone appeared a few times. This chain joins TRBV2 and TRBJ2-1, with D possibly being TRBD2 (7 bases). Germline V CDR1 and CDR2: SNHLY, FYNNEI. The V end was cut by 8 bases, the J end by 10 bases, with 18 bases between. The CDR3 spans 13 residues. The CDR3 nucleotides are TGTGCCAGCCTCGTCTGGCGGGGGCCGGAGCAGTTCTTC. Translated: CASLVWRGPEQFF. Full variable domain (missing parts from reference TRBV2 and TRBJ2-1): EPEVTQTPSHQVTQMGQEVILRCVPISNHLYFYWYRQILGQKVEFLVSFYNNEISEKSEIFDDQFSVERPDGSNFTLKIRSTKLEDSAMYFCASLVWRGPEQFFGPGTRLTVL.

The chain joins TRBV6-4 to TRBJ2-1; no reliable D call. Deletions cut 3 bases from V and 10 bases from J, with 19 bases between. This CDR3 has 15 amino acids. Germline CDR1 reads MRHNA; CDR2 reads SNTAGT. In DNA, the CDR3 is TGTGCCAGCAGTGAGGGCAGGCTCGGTGTCGCCGAGCAGTTCTTC. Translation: CASSEGRLGVAEQFF.

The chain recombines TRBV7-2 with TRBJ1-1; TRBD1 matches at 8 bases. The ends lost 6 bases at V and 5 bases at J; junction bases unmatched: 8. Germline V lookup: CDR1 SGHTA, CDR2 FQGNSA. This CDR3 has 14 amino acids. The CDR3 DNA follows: TGTGCCAGCAGAAAAAGACAGGGGAGTACTGAAGCTTTCTTT. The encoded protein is CASRKRQGSTEAFF. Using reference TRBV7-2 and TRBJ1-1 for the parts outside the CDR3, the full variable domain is GAGVSQSPSNKVTEKGKDVELRCDPISGHTALYWYRQSLGQGLEFLIYFQGNSAPDKSGLPSDRFSAERTGGSVSTLTIQRTQQEDSAVYLCASRKRQGSTEAFFGQGTRLTVV.

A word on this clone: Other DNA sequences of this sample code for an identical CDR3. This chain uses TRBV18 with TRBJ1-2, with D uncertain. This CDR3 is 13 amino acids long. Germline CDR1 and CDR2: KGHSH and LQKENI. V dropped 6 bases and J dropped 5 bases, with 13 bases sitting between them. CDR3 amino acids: CASSPDRSYGYTF. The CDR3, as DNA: TGTGCCAGCTCGCCCGATCGGAGTTATGGCTACACCTTC.

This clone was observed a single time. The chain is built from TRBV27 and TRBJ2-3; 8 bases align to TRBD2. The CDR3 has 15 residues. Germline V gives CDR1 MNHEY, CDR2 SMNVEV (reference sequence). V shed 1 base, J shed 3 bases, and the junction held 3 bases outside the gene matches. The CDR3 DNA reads TGTGCCAGCAGTTTATATAGCGGGGTAACAGATACGCAGTATTTT. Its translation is CASSLYSGVTDTQYF.

The CDR3: CASYRQGVTGELFF. The CDR3 DNA sequence: TGCGCCAGCTACCGACAGGGGGTCACCGGGGAGCTGTTTTTT. The chain links TRBV5-1 to TRBJ2-2, with TRBD1 matching 9 bases. The CDR3 is made up of 14 amino acids. V was pared by 7 bases and J by 4 bases, with 5 bases of the junction left unmatched. The germline V gene has CDR1 SGHRS and CDR2 YFSETQ.

In DNA form, the CDR3 reads TGCGCCAGCAGCTCCTACCGGGACAGGGTCGAGCAGTACTTC. Its translation: CASSSYRDRVEQYF. The V call is TRBV5-1, the J call TRBJ2-7; 9 nucleotides line up with TRBD1. This CDR3 has 14 residues. Germline CDR1 reads SGHRS; CDR2 reads YFSETQ. Germline trimming cut 3 bases from V and 6 bases from J; bases unmatched to any gene: 7.

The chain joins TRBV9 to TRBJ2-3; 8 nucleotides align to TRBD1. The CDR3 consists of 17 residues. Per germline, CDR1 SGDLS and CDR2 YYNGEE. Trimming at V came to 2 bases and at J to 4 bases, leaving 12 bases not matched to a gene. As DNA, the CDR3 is TGTGCCAGCAGCGTGACGTCCCGGACAGGGACGCCAGATACGCAGTATTTT. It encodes CASSVTSRTGTPDTQYF. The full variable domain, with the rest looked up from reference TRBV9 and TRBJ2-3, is DSGVTQTPKHLITATGQRVTLRCSPRSGDLSVYWYQQSLDQGLQFLIQYYNGEERAKGNILERFSAQQFPDLHSELNLSSLELGDSALYFCASSVTSRTGTPDTQYFGPGTRLTVL.

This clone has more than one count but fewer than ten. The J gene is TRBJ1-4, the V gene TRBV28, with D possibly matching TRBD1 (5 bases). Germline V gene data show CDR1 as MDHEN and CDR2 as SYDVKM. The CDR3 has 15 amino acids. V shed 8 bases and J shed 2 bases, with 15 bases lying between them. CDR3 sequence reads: CASSLMSGTNEKLFF. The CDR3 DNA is TGTGCCAGCTCGTTGATGTCAGGGACTAATGAAAAACTGTTTTTT. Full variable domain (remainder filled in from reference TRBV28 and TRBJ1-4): DVKVTQSSRYLVKRTGEKVFLECVQDMDHENMFWYRQDPGLGLRLIYFSYDVKMKEKGDIPEGYSVSREKKERFSLILESASTNQTSMYLCASSLMSGTNEKLFFGSGTQLSVL.

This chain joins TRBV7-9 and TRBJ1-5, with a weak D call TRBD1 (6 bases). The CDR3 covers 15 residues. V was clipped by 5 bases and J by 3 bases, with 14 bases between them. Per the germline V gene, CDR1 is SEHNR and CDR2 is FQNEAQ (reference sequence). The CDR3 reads CASSQDRALNQPQHF. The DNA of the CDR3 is TGTGCCAGCAGCCAGGACAGAGCCCTCAATCAGCCCCAGCATTTT. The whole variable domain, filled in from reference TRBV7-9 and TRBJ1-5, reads DTGVSQNPRHKITKRGQNVTFRCDPISEHNRLYWYRQTLGQGPEFLTYFQNEAQLEKSRLLSDRFSAERPKGSFSTLEIQRTEQGDSAMYLCASSQDRALNQPQHFGDGTRLSIL.

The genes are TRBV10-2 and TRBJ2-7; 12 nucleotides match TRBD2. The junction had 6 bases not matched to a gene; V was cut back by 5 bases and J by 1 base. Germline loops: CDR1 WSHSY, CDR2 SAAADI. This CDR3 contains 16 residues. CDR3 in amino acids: CASSSSTSGGSYEQYF. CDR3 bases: TGCGCCAGCAGTTCCTCCACTAGCGGGGGGTCCTACGAGCAGTACTTC.